This T cell receptor beta chain was obtained from a study of control samples from healthy donors and cancer patients (dated by TCRdb to 2019 to 2021). Worth noting for this clone: This clone's antigen is unknown. Per-nucleotide qualities are absent, and no much larger clonotype sits a single base away.

V is shortened by 3 bases, J by 6 bases, and the region joining them spans 14 bases. Taken from the germline V gene, the CDR1 and CDR2 loops are SGHAT and FQNNGV. The CDR3 covers 14 residues, taking in both the cysteine and the phenylalanine. Of all the DNA, just the CDR3 is kept, 42 bases in frame from base 1. The protocol used for the library was the immunoSEQ multiplex PCR assay. Held by TCRdb, this immuneACCESS table contains in-frame sequences only and omits some clones. Under half of the omission traces to an unresolved V gene where checked; the cause of the rest is unknown. The sample contains more than 150,000 clones, over 85% of them found a single time. Clones ranked in the top ten supply approximately 2.5% of the sample.

The sequence links TRBV11-2 to TRBJ1-1; the D gene lacks a confident call. This receptor was taken from a man in his forties or fifties in good health. The sequenced sample was blood. For the CDR3, the sequence is CASSFPERRAEAFF. The bases are TGTGCCAGCAGCTTTCCCGAAAGACGGGCTGAAGCTTTCTTT. Joined to the reference TRBV11-2 and TRBJ1-1 proteins, this CDR3 gives the full variable domain: EAGVAQSPRYKIIEKRQSVAFWCNPISGHATLYWYQQILGQGPKLLIQFQNNGVVDDSQLPKDRFSAERLKGVDSTLKIQPAKLEDSAVYLCASSFPERRAEAFFGQGTRLTVV.